Listed below are T cell receptor beta chains from one sample, sequenced in a study of shared clonotypes between healthy human individuals. Profiling relied on immunoSEQ multiplex PCR, and the TCRdb table lists in-frame clones only, not all of them. The sample holds roughly 650,000 clones; roughly 97% are singletons and the top ten take approximately 0.057%. The sample consisted of naive CD4+ T cells sorted from blood. These receptor sequences come from a woman in her 30s in good health. Both conserved end residues are part of each CDR3. Fields, in order: J gene, D gene, clone size, CDR3 length, V gene, CDR3 protein, CDR3 DNA. A D gene is named only where the DNA matches it firmly. Some rows mark clone size as missing; the rest say once, few, many or name a class of expanded clone.

J: TRBJ2-1
D: -
size: -
length: 15
V: TRBV5-1
CDR3: CASSHRDRRNNEQFF
DNA: TGCGCCAGCAGCCACCGGGACCGAAGGAACAATGAGCAGTTCTTC

J: TRBJ2-2
D: -
size: -
length: 14
V: TRBV28
CDR3: CASSLPGGNGELFF
DNA: TGTGCCAGCAGTTTACCTGGGGGCAACGGGGAGCTGTTTTTT

J: TRBJ1-1
D: -
size: -
length: 16
V: TRBV19
CDR3: CASSIPRGQDGTEAFF
DNA: TGTGCCAGTAGTATTCCGAGGGGTCAGGACGGCACTGAAGCTTTCTTT

J: TRBJ2-7
D: -
size: -
length: 13
V: TRBV6-1
CDR3: CASSEPEFYEQYF
DNA: TGTGCCAGCAGTGAACCAGAGTTCTACGAGCAGTACTTC

J: TRBJ2-3
D: -
size: -
length: 17
V: TRBV18
CDR3: CASSPRATRRDADTQYF
DNA: TGTGCCAGCTCTCCGCGCGCGACCCGACGGGACGCAGATACGCAGTATTTT

J: TRBJ2-7
D: -
size: -
length: 14
V: TRBV27
CDR3: CASSFTHGGSEQYF
DNA: TGTGCCAGCAGTTTTACCCATGGAGGGAGCGAGCAGTACTTC

J: TRBJ2-5
D: TRBD2
size: -
length: 14
V: TRBV28
CDR3: CASSLGGGPRTQYF
DNA: TGTGCCAGCAGTTTAGGCGGGGGGCCCAGGACCCAGTACTTC

J: TRBJ2-1
D: -
size: -
length: 15
V: TRBV6-6
CDR3: CASSDRSGIDNEQFF
DNA: TGTGCCAGCAGTGACCGATCCGGGATAGACAATGAGCAGTTCTTC

J: TRBJ1-2
D: -
size: -
length: 11
V: TRBV20-1
CDR3: CSANPTRGYTF
DNA: TGCAGTGCCAACCCAACTAGGGGCTACACCTTC

J: TRBJ1-1
D: -
size: -
length: 14
V: TRBV19
CDR3: CASSTIDKNTEAFF
DNA: TGTGCCAGTAGTACAATAGACAAGAACACTGAAGCTTTCTTT

J: TRBJ2-1
D: -
size: -
length: 15
V: TRBV6-5
CDR3: CASSSVSGSLNEQFF
DNA: TGTGCCAGCAGTTCTGTAAGCGGGTCCTTAAATGAGCAGTTCTTC

J: TRBJ2-7
D: TRBD2
size: -
length: 13
V: TRBV27
CDR3: CASSFGLAYEQYF
DNA: TGTGCCAGCAGTTTCGGACTAGCATACGAGCAGTACTTC

J: TRBJ2-5
D: TRBD2
size: once
length: 16
V: TRBV5-6
CDR3: CASSLGLAGLQETQYF
DNA: TGTGCCAGCAGCTTGGGACTAGCGGGACTTCAAGAGACCCAGTACTTC

J: TRBJ1-6
D: -
size: -
length: 12
V: TRBV6-5
CDR3: CASGMTNSPLHF
DNA: TGTGCCAGCGGAATGACCAATTCACCCCTCCACTTT

J: TRBJ2-3
D: -
size: -
length: 14
V: TRBV7-9
CDR3: CASSFSGSTDTQYF
DNA: TGTGCCAGCAGCTTTAGCGGTAGCACAGATACGCAGTATTTT

J: TRBJ1-2
D: -
size: once
length: 12
V: TRBV28
CDR3: CASSLSNYGYTF
DNA: TGTGCCAGCAGTTTAAGTAACTATGGCTACACCTTC

J: TRBJ2-1
D: -
size: -
length: 14
V: TRBV19
CDR3: CASRSPGSYNEQFF
DNA: TGTGCCAGTAGGTCCCCCGGCTCCTACAATGAGCAGTTCTTC

J: TRBJ2-2
D: TRBD2
size: -
length: 16
V: TRBV28
CDR3: CASSLVPASGPGELFF
DNA: TGTGCCAGCAGTTTAGTCCCGGCTAGCGGACCCGGGGAGCTGTTTTTT

J: TRBJ2-1
D: -
size: once
length: 16
V: TRBV4-1
CDR3: CASSQDPSEPYNEQFF
DNA: TGCGCCAGCAGCCAAGATCCCAGCGAACCCTACAATGAGCAGTTCTTC

J: TRBJ2-1
D: -
size: -
length: 17
V: TRBV29-1
CDR3: CSAWGGVEGGSYNEQFF
DNA: TGCAGCGCTTGGGGCGGGGTGGAAGGGGGTTCCTACAATGAGCAGTTCTTC

J: TRBJ2-7
D: -
size: once
length: 14
V: TRBV10-3
CDR3: CAIRAQGGIYEQYF
DNA: TGTGCCATCAGAGCTCAGGGGGGGATATACGAGCAGTACTTC

J: TRBJ2-1
D: TRBD2
size: once
length: 16
V: TRBV28
CDR3: CASRPSGRVSYNEQFF
DNA: TGTGCCAGCAGACCTAGCGGGAGGGTCTCCTACAATGAGCAGTTCTTC

J: TRBJ2-5
D: -
size: once
length: 20
V: TRBV4-2
CDR3: CASSQAKTRTRSRSLETQYF
DNA: TGTGCCAGCAGCCAAGCGAAAACTCGGACACGGTCGAGAAGTCTAGAGACCCAGTACTTC

J: TRBJ2-2
D: -
size: -
length: 12
V: TRBV30
CDR3: CAWLRAAGELFF
DNA: TGTGCCTGGTTGCGTGCCGCCGGGGAGCTGTTTTTT

J: TRBJ1-5
D: TRBD1
size: -
length: 14
V: TRBV6-6
CDR3: CASSFTGVGQPQHF
DNA: TGTGCCAGCAGTTTTACAGGGGTCGGGCAGCCCCAGCATTTT

J: TRBJ2-7
D: -
size: -
length: 14
V: TRBV5-1
CDR3: CASSLDREVYEQYF
DNA: TGCGCCAGCAGCTTGGACAGGGAGGTTTACGAGCAGTACTTC

J: TRBJ2-7
D: -
size: -
length: 20
V: TRBV23-1
CDR3: CASSLTSKLIHAFTGYEQYF
DNA: TGCGCCAGCAGTCTCACCTCTAAATTGATACACGCTTTTACGGGCTACGAGCAGTACTTC

J: TRBJ2-7
D: TRBD2
size: -
length: 16
V: TRBV2
CDR3: CASSRGLAGVGYEQYF
DNA: TGTGCCAGCAGCCGGGGACTAGCGGGAGTAGGCTACGAGCAGTACTTC

J: TRBJ2-7
D: TRBD2
size: once
length: 14
V: TRBV2
CDR3: CASSPTSGRGEQYF
DNA: TGTGCCAGCAGTCCGACTAGCGGGAGAGGCGAGCAGTACTTC

J: TRBJ1-2
D: -
size: -
length: 11
V: TRBV7-9
CDR3: CASGLQGGYTF
DNA: TGTGCCAGCGGCTTACAGGGAGGCTACACCTTC

J: TRBJ1-5
D: -
size: -
length: 12
V: TRBV21-1
CDR3: CASDLGDQPQHF
DNA: TGTGCCAGCGACTTAGGGGATCAGCCCCAGCATTTT

J: TRBJ1-5
D: -
size: -
length: 14
V: TRBV19
CDR3: CASSLLGSNQPQHF
DNA: TGTGCCAGTAGTCTACTAGGGTCAAATCAGCCCCAGCATTTT

J: TRBJ2-7
D: TRBD1
size: -
length: 15
V: TRBV5-5
CDR3: CASSYSIGTAYEQYF
DNA: TGTGCCAGCAGCTACTCCATCGGGACAGCATACGAGCAGTACTTC

J: TRBJ2-3
D: TRBD1
size: -
length: 16
V: TRBV6-6
CDR3: CASSPDRGVRQDTQYF
DNA: TGTGCCAGCAGCCCGGACAGGGGAGTTCGGCAAGATACGCAGTATTTT

J: TRBJ2-3
D: TRBD2
size: once
length: 20
V: TRBV5-1
CDR3: CASSLRVLTSGRGSTDTQYF
DNA: TGCGCCAGCAGCCTCCGCGTGTTAACTAGCGGGAGGGGAAGCACAGATACGCAGTATTTT

J: TRBJ2-1
D: -
size: -
length: 15
V: TRBV28
CDR3: CASSLFVAGYNEQFF
DNA: TGTGCCAGCAGTTTATTTGTCGCGGGCTACAATGAGCAGTTCTTC

J: TRBJ2-7
D: -
size: -
length: 14
V: TRBV7-6
CDR3: CASSFRQSSYEQYF
DNA: TGTGCCAGCAGCTTTAGACAGTCCTCCTACGAGCAGTACTTC

J: TRBJ1-5
D: TRBD1
size: -
length: 14
V: TRBV19
CDR3: CASSAQGAGQPQHF
DNA: TGTGCCAGTAGTGCACAGGGGGCAGGGCAGCCCCAGCATTTT

J: TRBJ2-1
D: TRBD2
size: -
length: 16
V: TRBV5-4
CDR3: CASSLSSGRVYNEQFF
DNA: TGTGCCAGCAGCTTGAGTAGCGGGAGGGTCTACAATGAGCAGTTCTTC

J: TRBJ2-7
D: TRBD1
size: -
length: 16
V: TRBV4-1
CDR3: CASSQGQGTLGYEQYF
DNA: TGCGCCAGCAGCCAGGGACAGGGCACTCTTGGCTACGAGCAGTACTTC

J: TRBJ2-7
D: -
size: -
length: 13
V: TRBV5-4
CDR3: CASFRDAPYEQYF
DNA: TGTGCCAGCTTTCGGGACGCCCCCTACGAGCAGTACTTC

J: TRBJ2-1
D: TRBD2
size: -
length: 14
V: TRBV4-1
CDR3: CASKLAGGGNEQFF
DNA: TGCGCCAGCAAACTAGCGGGAGGGGGTAATGAGCAGTTCTTC

J: TRBJ2-5
D: -
size: -
length: 12
V: TRBV6-6
CDR3: CASSNSQETQYF
DNA: TGTGCCAGCAGCAACTCCCAAGAGACCCAGTACTTC

J: TRBJ2-4
D: TRBD1
size: -
length: 14
V: TRBV5-4
CDR3: CASSLTGGEDIQYF
DNA: TGTGCCAGCAGCTTGACAGGGGGCGAGGACATTCAGTACTTC

J: TRBJ1-5
D: TRBD1
size: -
length: 15
V: TRBV6-4
CDR3: CASNKTGTGNQPQHF
DNA: TGTGCCAGCAATAAAACCGGGACAGGTAATCAGCCCCAGCATTTT

J: TRBJ1-1
D: -
size: -
length: 13
V: TRBV5-1
CDR3: CASTSTGRTEAFF
DNA: TGCGCCAGCACCTCTACAGGGCGAACTGAAGCTTTCTTT

J: TRBJ1-3
D: -
size: -
length: 14
V: TRBV10-2
CDR3: CATTGQGGGNTIYF
DNA: TGCGCCACCACAGGCCAGGGCGGTGGAAACACCATATATTTT

J: TRBJ1-5
D: -
size: -
length: 12
V: TRBV27
CDR3: CASSDSNQPQHF
DNA: TGTGCCAGCAGTGATAGCAATCAGCCCCAGCATTTT

J: TRBJ1-1
D: -
size: -
length: 13
V: TRBV2
CDR3: CASTRRGLTEAFF
DNA: TGTGCCAGCACCCGACGGGGCCTTACTGAAGCTTTCTTT

J: TRBJ2-2
D: -
size: -
length: 14
V: TRBV28
CDR3: CASSFWDWAGELFF
DNA: TGTGCCAGCAGTTTCTGGGACTGGGCCGGGGAGCTGTTTTTT

J: TRBJ2-5
D: TRBD2
size: -
length: 15
V: TRBV9
CDR3: CASSAAGGLQETQYF
DNA: TGTGCCAGCAGCGCAGCGGGAGGGCTTCAAGAGACCCAGTACTTC

J: TRBJ2-1
D: -
size: -
length: 16
V: TRBV11-2
CDR3: CASRNNRGAVGDEQFF
DNA: TGTGCCAGCAGAAATAACCGGGGGGCAGTGGGTGATGAGCAGTTCTTC

J: TRBJ2-1
D: -
size: -
length: 14
V: TRBV11-2
CDR3: CASSIGLQGNEQFF
DNA: TGTGCCAGCAGCATCGGACTCCAAGGGAATGAGCAGTTCTTC

J: TRBJ2-2
D: -
size: -
length: 16
V: TRBV7-2
CDR3: CASILWGAGNTGELFF
DNA: TGTGCCAGCATCCTCTGGGGGGCCGGGAACACCGGGGAGCTGTTTTTT

J: TRBJ2-7
D: -
size: -
length: 14
V: TRBV2
CDR3: CAIKSGDISYEQYF
DNA: TGTGCCATCAAATCGGGGGACATCTCCTACGAGCAGTACTTC

J: TRBJ2-1
D: TRBD2
size: -
length: 16
V: TRBV7-6
CDR3: CASSSGLAGAYNEQFF
DNA: TGTGCCAGCAGTTCCGGACTAGCGGGAGCCTACAATGAGCAGTTCTTC